This TCR beta chain stems from a study of blood T cell repertoires in COVID-19. About the study: COVID-19 samples collected from the United States, Italy and Spain covered acute and convalescent phases. Sources were T cells, B-cell-depleted T cells, or PBMCs; the material itself was cDNA or gDNA.

Under the authors' procedure: Amplification of reference gene primers was used by the study to estimate nucleated cell counts. The data were produced by immunoSEQ multiplex PCR, yet TCRdb's version contains in-frame clones alone and is incomplete. V, J and clone size reflect that table, while D and trimming were determined from the DNA. The sample consists of roughly 100,000 clones, about 90% of them appearing once. This CDR3 contains 14 residues. Germline values: CDR1 SQVTM, CDR2 ANQGSEA. The V and J ends lost 6 bases and 3 bases respectively, with 16 bases between them. Judged by abundance, this clone is medium-sized.

Sequencing was carried out using peripheral blood. The clonotype originates from a man aged 45-65 years with acute or convalescent COVID-19. V gene TRBV29-1 combines with J gene TRBJ2-3; D is possibly TRBD2 (6 bases). This chain's CDR3 is CSVAIAGRTDTQYF. DNA of the CDR3: TGCAGCGTCGCAATAGCCGGGAGAACAGATACGCAGTATTTT.